The 10 T cell receptor beta chains given below trace back to one sample, sequenced in a study of T-cell reconstitution after alpha-beta-depleted transplantation in children. A TCRbeta library incorporating unique molecular identifiers was prepared. Each CDR3 protein gets one entry after TCRdb re-called the PCR reads with MiXCR. The sample holds 200,000 to 250,000 distinct CDR3 sequences, roughly 10% seen once. The source material was PBMCs from the stem cell graft donor, sampled from the stem cell graft. Every receptor here comes from a human donor who donated a stem cell graft to a child with acute lymphoblastic leukemia.

To note about this clonotype: Sequence at one end of the junction differs from germline and may be a read error. The chain recombines TRBV27 with TRBJ1-2; possible D gene TRBD1, 6 bases. Germline values: CDR1 MNHEY, CDR2 SMNVEV (reference sequence). This CDR3 contains 15 residues. The CDR3 bases are TGTGCCAGCAGTACCTACAGGGCTAGTTTCTATAGCTACACCTTC. This translates into CASSTYRASFYSYTF.

This clonotype was seen a few times. The V call is TRBV12-3 or TRBV12-4, the J call TRBJ2-3; 9 nucleotides line up with TRBD2. The CDR3 is 13 residues long. Unmatched junction bases numbered 8, after V lost 10 bases and J lost 6 bases. CDR3 in DNA: TGTGCCACCTTAGCGGGGGCGGGGGATACGCAGTATTTT. This gives the protein CATLAGAGDTQYF.

The chain uses TRBV5-6 and TRBJ1-4; no clear D. The CDR3 is made up of 14 amino acids. Trimming took off 3 bases at V and 0 bases at J, with 6 bases between the two ends. The V gene's germline CDR1 is SGHDT and CDR2 YYEEEE. CDR3 loop: CASSSDATNEKLFF. The CDR3 DNA sequence: TGTGCCAGCAGCTCGGACGCAACTAATGAAAAACTGTTTTTT.

The chain employs TRBV18 and TRBJ1-1; D gene uncertain. CDR3 length: 14 residues. Germline V gives CDR1 KGHSH, CDR2 LQKENI. With 4 bases removed from V and 1 base from J, the gap between germline ends came to 10 bases. CDR3: CASSRDQENTEAFF. In nucleotides, the CDR3 is TGTGCCAGCTCACGAGATCAAGAGAACACTGAAGCTTTCTTT. Based on the CDR3 plus reference TRBV18 and TRBJ1-1, the full variable domain is NAGVMQNPRHLVRRRGQEARLRCSPMKGHSHVYWYRQLPEEGLKFMVYLQKENIIDESGMPKERFSAEFPKEGPSILRIQQVVRGDSAAYFCASSRDQENTEAFFGQGTRLTVV.

This clonotype was detected only a few times. V is TRBV10-2 and J is TRBJ2-2; TRBD2 aligns across 8 bases. The CDR3 has 16 amino acids. V lost 7 bases and J lost 5; bases outside the gene matches: 12. Germline V gene data show CDR1 as WSHSY and CDR2 as SAAADI. The CDR3 here is CASNLFGGAFTGELFF. The CDR3 DNA follows: TGCGCCAGCAATCTGTTCGGGGGGGCTTTTACCGGGGAGCTGTTTTTT.

This clonotype showed up many times. The V and J genes are TRBV5-1 and TRBJ1-1; 10 bases fit TRBD1. The CDR3 extends over 14 amino acids. CDR1 SGHRS and CDR2 YFSETQ come from the germline V gene. Trimming at V came to 4 bases and at J to 4 bases, leaving 4 bases not matched to a gene. CDR3 nucleotides: TGCGCCAGCAGCGAGAGGACAGGGGGCACTGAAGCTTTCTTT. Its translation is CASSERTGGTEAFF.

This clonotype was seen ten or more times. The rearrangement links TRBV2 to TRBJ2-7; tentatively, D is TRBD2 (5 bases). Trimming pared 5 bases from V and 0 bases from J, leaving 14 bases between. The germline CDR1 and CDR2 sequences are SNHLY and FYNNEI. This CDR3 is built from 15 residues. CDR3 coding DNA: TGTGCCAGCAGTAAAACTAGTATCCGCTCCTACGAGCAGTACTTC. Translated, it gives CASSKTSIRSYEQYF.

This clonotype has only a few counts. The chain uses TRBV25-1 and TRBJ1-2, with D uncertain. This CDR3 has 15 amino acids. Per germline, CDR1 MGHDK and CDR2 SYGVNS. V lost 2 bases, J lost 4 bases, and 14 bases lay in between. The CDR3 sequence is CASSEPRAEIYGYTF. CDR3 DNA sequence: TGTGCCAGCAGTGAACCCCGCGCGGAGATCTATGGCTACACCTTC.

This clonotype is a singleton in its sample. This chain joins TRBV25-1 and TRBJ1-2, with 11 bases fitting TRBD1. CDR3 length: 14 amino acids. With 4 bases clipped from V and 3 bases from J, the junction kept 1 base outside the gene matches. Per the germline V gene, CDR1 is MGHDK and CDR2 is SYGVNS. The CDR3 here is CASSGTGGDYGYTF. The CDR3, as DNA: TGTGCCAGCAGTGGGACAGGGGGCGACTATGGCTACACCTTC.

This clonotype was counted at least ten times. The chain recombines TRBV15 with TRBJ1-5; 7 bases are a match to TRBD1. Germline V gene sequence: CDR1 LNHNV, CDR2 YYDKDF (reference sequence). J gave up 2 bases and V 2 bases, and 3 bases lay outside the gene matches. CDR3 size: 15 residues. The CDR3 nucleotides are TGTGCCACCAGCAGAACCGACAGGGGCAATCAGCCCCAGCATTTT. It yields the protein CATSRTDRGNQPQHF.